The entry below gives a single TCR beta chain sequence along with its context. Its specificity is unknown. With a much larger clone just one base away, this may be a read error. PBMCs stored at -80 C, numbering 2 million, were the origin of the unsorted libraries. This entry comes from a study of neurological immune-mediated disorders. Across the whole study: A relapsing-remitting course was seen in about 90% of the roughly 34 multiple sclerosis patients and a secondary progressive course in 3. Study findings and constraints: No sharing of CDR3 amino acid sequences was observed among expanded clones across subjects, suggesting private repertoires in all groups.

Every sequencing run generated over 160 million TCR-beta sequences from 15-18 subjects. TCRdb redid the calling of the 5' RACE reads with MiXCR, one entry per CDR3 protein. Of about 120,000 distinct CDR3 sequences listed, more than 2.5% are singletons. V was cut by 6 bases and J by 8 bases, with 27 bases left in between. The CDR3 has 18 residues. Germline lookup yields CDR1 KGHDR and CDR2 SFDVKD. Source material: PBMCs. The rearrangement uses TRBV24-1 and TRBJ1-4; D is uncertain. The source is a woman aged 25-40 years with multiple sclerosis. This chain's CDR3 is CATSIGPPPADDEEKLFF. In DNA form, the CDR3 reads TGTGCCACCAGTATCGGTCCCCCCCCGGCAGACGATGAGGAAAAACTGTTTTTT.